Following are 16 T cell receptor beta chains from one sample sequenced in a study of OX40 agonist ivuxolimab in advanced cancers. TCRdb's table, derived via immunoSEQ multiplex PCR, lists solely in-frame clones and lacks some. In the table there are tens of thousands of clones, approximately 90% of which are singletons. Source: CD4+ or CD8+ T cells sorted from blood, taken in a trial of the OX40 agonist ivuxolimab. These receptors came from an adult with an advanced solid tumor such as melanoma, head and neck, liver or kidney cancer.

The chain is built from TRBV9 and TRBJ2-7, with D unresolved. The germline gives CDR1 SGDLS, CDR2 YYNGEE. The CDR3 extends over 14 amino acids. With 1 base removed from V and 2 bases from J, the gap between germline ends came to 10 bases. CDR3: CASSVSRSAYEQYF. CDR3 bases: TGTGCCAGCAGCGTAAGCAGGAGCGCCTACGAGCAGTACTTC.

The CDR3, as DNA: TGCGCCAGCACCCTAACACCCGGGACTAGCGGGGGGGCCACCCTCTCCTACGAGCAGTACTTC. Its protein is CASTLTPGTSGGATLSYEQYF. This chain joins TRBV5-1 and TRBJ2-7, with 16 bases identical to TRBD2. This CDR3 comprises 21 residues. The germline CDR1 and CDR2 sequences are SGHRS and YFSETQ. J gave up 0 bases and V 6 bases, and 18 bases lay outside the gene matches.

The gene calls are TRBV5-8 and TRBJ1-2; no firm D call. V lost 0 bases and J lost 6, with 6 bases in between. Germline CDR1 SGHTS, CDR2 YDEGEE. The CDR3 spans 12 residues. The CDR3 loop is CASSLAGDGYTF. CDR3 sequence (DNA): TGTGCCAGCAGCTTGGCTGGGGATGGCTACACCTTC.

J is TRBJ1-1 and V is TRBV14; TRBD1 might be the D (6 bases). Germline V CDR1 and CDR2: SGHDN, FVKESK. CDR3 length: 13 residues. V lost 0 bases and J 4 bases, leaving 6 bases between the germline ends. CDR3 sequence reads: CASSQDRGTEAFF. CDR3 in DNA: TGTGCCAGCAGCCAAGACAGGGGCACTGAAGCTTTCTTT.

Turning to this clone: Other DNA sequences of this sample code for an identical CDR3. V gene TRBV28 combines with J gene TRBJ2-7; D is perhaps TRBD1 (5 bases). Trimming took 3 bases from V and 2 from J, leaving 11 bases between them. The CDR3 extends over 14 amino acids. Germline V gives CDR1 MDHEN, CDR2 SYDVKM. The CDR3 nucleotides read TGTGCCAGCAGTTTCACAGGTGGCACCTACGAGCAGTACTTC. Its translation is CASSFTGGTYEQYF.

The gene calls are TRBV9 and TRBJ2-4, with TRBD1 matching 9 bases. V was pared by 4 bases and J by 7 bases, with 9 bases of the junction left unmatched. The CDR3 totals 15 residues. The germline V gene has CDR1 SGDLS and CDR2 YYNGEE. CDR3: CASSFTGGGGNIQYF. The DNA of the CDR3 is TGTGCCAGCAGCTTTACAGGGGGCGGAGGGAACATTCAGTACTTC. The full variable domain, its missing parts supplied by reference TRBV9 and TRBJ2-4, is DSGVTQTPKHLITATGQRVTLRCSPRSGDLSVYWYQQSLDQGLQFLIQYYNGEERAKGNILERFSAQQFPDLHSELNLSSLELGDSALYFCASSFTGGGGNIQYFGAGTRLSVL.

This clone has just one count. CDR3 coding DNA: TGTGCCAGCAGCCCGAGGGGTCACGGGAGGGTTGATGAGCAGTTCTTC. As protein: CASSPRGHGRVDEQFF. The J gene is TRBJ2-1, the V gene TRBV9; 8 nucleotides match TRBD2. Germline lookup yields CDR1 SGDLS and CDR2 YYNGEE. The CDR3 totals 16 residues. J was trimmed by 8 bases and V by 4 bases; bases with no gene match: 14. The full variable domain, rest sourced from reference TRBV9 and TRBJ2-1, is DSGVTQTPKHLITATGQRVTLRCSPRSGDLSVYWYQQSLDQGLQFLIQYYNGEERAKGNILERFSAQQFPDLHSELNLSSLELGDSALYFCASSPRGHGRVDEQFFGPGTRLTVL.

This sequence joins TRBV4-3 and TRBJ1-2; 7 nucleotides match TRBD1. The J segment lost 4 bases and the V segment lost 5 bases, leaving 4 bases of the junction unmatched. Germline values: CDR1 LGHNA, CDR2 YSLEER. The CDR3 covers 13 residues. CDR3 sequence (DNA): TGCGCCAGCAGCTTACAGGGGAGCTATGGCTACACCTTC. As protein: CASSLQGSYGYTF.

V usage is TRBV19 and J usage is TRBJ2-7; 7 bases are shared with TRBD1. This CDR3 is 15 amino acids long. The trim removed 9 bases at V and 4 bases at J, leaving 15 bases unmatched. Germline V gene lookup returns CDR1 LNHDA and CDR2 SQIVND (reference sequence). The chain's CDR3 is CARYPHQGVRYEQYF. CDR3 bases: TGTGCCAGGTACCCTCATCAGGGGGTTAGATACGAGCAGTACTTC.

CDR3 sequence: CASSFSGGAGYF. CDR3 bases: TGTGCCAGCAGCTTCAGCGGGGGGGCGGGGTATTTT. The rearrangement uses TRBV7-2 and TRBJ2-3; the match to TRBD2 covers 10 bases. Germline V CDR1 and CDR2: SGHTA, FQGNSA. The V segment lost 3 bases and the J segment 14 bases; nucleotides outside the gene matches: 5. The CDR3 sequence is 12 residues long. The whole variable domain, remainder taken from reference TRBV7-2 and TRBJ2-3, is GAGVSQSPSNKVTEKGKDVELRCDPISGHTALYWYRQSLGQGLEFLIYFQGNSAPDKSGLPSDRFSAERTGGSVSTLTIQRTQQEDSAVYLCASSFSGGAGYFGPGTRLTVL.

This clone was counted once. V gene TRBV19 combines with J gene TRBJ2-5; D is possibly TRBD2 (5 bases). The J call is doubtful: the DNA matches TRBJ2-7 better. Germline assignment: CDR1 LNHDA and CDR2 SQIVND (reference sequence). The CDR3 extends over 13 amino acids. The CDR3 DNA sequence: TGTGCCAGTAGTAACCCGGGGTCCTACGAGCAGTACTTC. Translated: CASSNPGSYEQYF.

This clone was picked up one time. The V gene is TRBV6-5, the J gene TRBJ1-6, with 8 bases fitting TRBD1. CDR1 and CDR2 (germline): MNHEY, SVGAGI. This CDR3 has 16 residues. V lost 2 bases to trimming and J lost 5 bases; unmatched junction nucleotides: 5. This chain's CDR3 is CASSYGGTGHNSPLHF. The CDR3 DNA is TGTGCCAGCAGTTACGGTGGGACAGGCCATAATTCACCCCTCCACTTT.

The J gene is TRBJ2-7, the V gene TRBV2, with 9 positions matching TRBD2. This CDR3 spans 14 amino acids. J was trimmed by 6 bases and V by 1 base; bases with no gene match: 4. Germline V gene data show CDR1 as SNHLY and CDR2 as FYNNEI. Here the CDR3 DNA reads TGTGCCAGCAGTGAAGAACTAGCGGGTAGCGAGCAGTACTTC. It translates to CASSEELAGSEQYF.

This chain connects TRBV7-2 to TRBJ2-6, with D uncertain. This CDR3 is built from 15 residues. V lost 5 bases and J 6 bases, leaving 14 bases between the germline ends. Germline CDR1 is SGHTA and CDR2 is FQGNSA. CDR3 in DNA: TGTGCCAGCAGCCTTTTGGGCCCCCCGGCCAACGTCCTGACTTTC. This sequence encodes CASSLLGPPANVLTF.

This chain connects TRBV6-5 to TRBJ2-1; TRBD2 agrees at 7 bases. Germline V gene lookup returns CDR1 MNHEY and CDR2 SVGAGI. The junction had 10 bases not matched to a gene; V was cut back by 4 bases and J by 4 bases. The CDR3 runs 16 residues. Written as DNA, the CDR3 is TGTGCCAGCAGTTCCTCGGGCGGGAGAGGGTACAATGAGCAGTTCTTC. As protein: CASSSSGGRGYNEQFF.

The V call is TRBV6-5, the J call TRBJ2-7; 9 positions agree with TRBD2. The germline gives CDR1 MNHEY, CDR2 SVGAGI. With 6 bases clipped from V and 4 bases from J, the junction kept 4 bases outside the gene matches. The CDR3 has 13 residues. For the CDR3, the DNA is TGTGCCAGCAGCCTTAGCGGGAGTTACGAGCAGTACTTC. Translated, it gives CASSLSGSYEQYF.